The table lists the clone carrying this TCR beta chain with many counts. Preparation of the TCRbeta library was carried out with unique molecular identifiers. TCRdb reprocessed the PCR reads via MiXCR and lists one record per CDR3 protein. The sample consists of around 92,000 distinct CDR3 sequences, 12% of them appearing once. V dropped 4 bases and J dropped 3 bases, with 10 bases sitting between them. CDR3 length: 13 residues. Germline loops: CDR1 MNHEY, CDR2 SMNVEV (reference sequence). This sample was included in a study of T-cell reconstitution after alpha-beta-depleted transplantation in children.

The J gene is TRBJ2-7, the V gene TRBV27; D is ambiguous. The sample here was PBMCs from the stem cell graft donor, taken from the stem cell graft. The receptor was isolated from a human donor who donated a stem cell graft to a child with inherited bone marrow failure. The CDR3 sequence is CASSSYLGYEQYF. CDR3 in DNA: TGTGCCAGCAGTTCCTACCTAGGCTACGAGCAGTACTTC.